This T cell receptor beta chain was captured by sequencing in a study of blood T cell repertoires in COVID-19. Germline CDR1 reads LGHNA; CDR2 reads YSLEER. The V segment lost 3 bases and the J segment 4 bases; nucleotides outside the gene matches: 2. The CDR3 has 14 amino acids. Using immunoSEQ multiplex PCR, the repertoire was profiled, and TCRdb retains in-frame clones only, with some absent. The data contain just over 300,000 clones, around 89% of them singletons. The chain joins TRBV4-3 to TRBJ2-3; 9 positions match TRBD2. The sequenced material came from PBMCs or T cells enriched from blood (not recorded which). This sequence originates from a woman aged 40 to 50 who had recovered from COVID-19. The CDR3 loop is CASSQREGPDTQYF. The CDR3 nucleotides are TGCGCCAGCAGCCAGCGGGAGGGCCCAGATACGCAGTATTTT.